This T cell receptor (beta chain) emerged from a study of blood T cell repertoires in COVID-19. About the study: Acute and convalescent COVID-19 samples came from the United States, Italy and Spain.

Participants reported their clinical history, and cohort assignment relied on those reports. CDR3 length: 16 amino acids. Germline loops: CDR1 LGHDT, CDR2 YNNKEL (reference sequence). V dropped 2 bases and J dropped 6 bases, with 18 bases sitting between them. Sequenced by immunoSEQ multiplex PCR; TCRdb stores in-frame clones only, minus some. The table has fewer than 350,000 clones, approximately 88% seen once; the top ten hold around 0.92%. Sequenced material: PBMCs or T cells enriched from blood (not recorded which). The sequence derives from a woman under 40 who had recovered from COVID-19. The chain links TRBV3-1 (or the pseudogene TRBV3-2) to TRBJ2-3; D might be TRBD2 (5 bases). The CDR3 coding sequence is TGTGCCAGCAGCCAACTAGGCGGGCGCCCGCGGGATACGCAGTATTTT. This codes for CASSQLGGRPRDTQYF.